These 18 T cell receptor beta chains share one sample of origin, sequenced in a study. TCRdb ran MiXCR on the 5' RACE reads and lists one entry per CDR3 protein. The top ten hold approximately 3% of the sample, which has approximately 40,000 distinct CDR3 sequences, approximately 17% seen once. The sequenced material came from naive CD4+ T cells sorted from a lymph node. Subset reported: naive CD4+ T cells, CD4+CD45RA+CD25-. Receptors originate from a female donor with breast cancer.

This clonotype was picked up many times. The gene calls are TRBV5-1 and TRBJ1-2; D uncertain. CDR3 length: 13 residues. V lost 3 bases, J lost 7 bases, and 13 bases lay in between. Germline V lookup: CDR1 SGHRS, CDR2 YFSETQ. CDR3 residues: CASSSPYSSGYTF. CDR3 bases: TGCGCCAGCAGCTCACCGTACAGTTCTGGCTACACCTTC.

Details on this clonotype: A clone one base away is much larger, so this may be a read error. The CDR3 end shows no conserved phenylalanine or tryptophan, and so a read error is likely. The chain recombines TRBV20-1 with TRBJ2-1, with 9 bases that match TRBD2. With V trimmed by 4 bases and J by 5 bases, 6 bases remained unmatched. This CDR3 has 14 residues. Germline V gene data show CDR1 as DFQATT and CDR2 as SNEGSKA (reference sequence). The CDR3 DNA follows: TGCAGTGCTACAATAGCGGGAGAAAACAATGAGCAGTTCTCC. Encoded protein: CSATIAGENNEQFS.

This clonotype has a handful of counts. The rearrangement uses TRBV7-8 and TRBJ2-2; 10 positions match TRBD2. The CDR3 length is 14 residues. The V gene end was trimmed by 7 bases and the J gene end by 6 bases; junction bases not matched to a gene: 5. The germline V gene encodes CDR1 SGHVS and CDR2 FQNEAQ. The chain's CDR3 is CASISGRTPGELFF. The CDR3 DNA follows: TGTGCCAGCATTAGCGGGAGGACACCCGGGGAGCTGTTTTTT.

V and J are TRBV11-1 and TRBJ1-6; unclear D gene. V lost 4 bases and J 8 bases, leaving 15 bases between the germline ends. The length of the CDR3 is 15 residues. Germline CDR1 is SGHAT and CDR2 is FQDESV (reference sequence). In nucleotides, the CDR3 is TGTGCCAGCAGCTCAACTACACCCGACTATTCACCCCTCCACTTT. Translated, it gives CASSSTTPDYSPLHF.

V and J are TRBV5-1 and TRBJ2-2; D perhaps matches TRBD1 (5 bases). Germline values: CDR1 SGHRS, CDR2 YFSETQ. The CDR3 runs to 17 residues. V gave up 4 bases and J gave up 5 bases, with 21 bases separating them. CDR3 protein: CASSIPSPTTETGELFF. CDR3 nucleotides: TGCGCCAGCAGCATACCAAGCCCTACGACAGAGACCGGGGAGCTGTTTTTT.

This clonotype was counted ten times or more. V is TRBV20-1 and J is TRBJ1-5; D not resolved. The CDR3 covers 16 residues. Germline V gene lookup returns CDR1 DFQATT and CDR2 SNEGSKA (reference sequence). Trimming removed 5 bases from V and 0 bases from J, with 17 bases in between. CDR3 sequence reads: CSASRSGIHSNQPQHF. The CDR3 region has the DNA TGCAGTGCTTCCCGATCCGGAATTCATAGCAATCAGCCCCAGCATTTT.

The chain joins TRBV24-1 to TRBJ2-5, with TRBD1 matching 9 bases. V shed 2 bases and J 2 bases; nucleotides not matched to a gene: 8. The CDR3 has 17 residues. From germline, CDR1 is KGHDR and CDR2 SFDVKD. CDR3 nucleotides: TGTGCCACCAGTGATTCTTGGGCAGACAGGGGGCAAGAGACCCAGTACTTC. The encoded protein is CATSDSWADRGQETQYF.

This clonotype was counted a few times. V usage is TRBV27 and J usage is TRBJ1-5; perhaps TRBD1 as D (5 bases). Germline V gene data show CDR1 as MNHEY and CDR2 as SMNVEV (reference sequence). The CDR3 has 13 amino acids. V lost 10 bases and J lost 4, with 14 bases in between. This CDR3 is CATARDRNQPQHF. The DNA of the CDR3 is TGTGCCACCGCTCGGGACCGAAATCAGCCCCAGCATTTT.

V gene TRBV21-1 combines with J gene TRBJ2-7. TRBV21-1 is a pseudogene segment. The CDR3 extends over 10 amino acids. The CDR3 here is CAGRGNEQYF. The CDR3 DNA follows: TGTGCCGGCAGAGGGAACGAGCAGTACTTC.

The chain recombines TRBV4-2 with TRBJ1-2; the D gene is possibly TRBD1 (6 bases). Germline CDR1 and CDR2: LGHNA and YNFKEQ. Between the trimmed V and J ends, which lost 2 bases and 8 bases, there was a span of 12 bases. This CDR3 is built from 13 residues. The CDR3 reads CASSQFGGEGYTF. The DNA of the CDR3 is TGTGCCAGCAGCCAATTCGGGGGCGAAGGCTACACCTTC.

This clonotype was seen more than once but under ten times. The CDR3 sequence is CASSQRTVNTGELFF. The CDR3 DNA follows: TGTGCCAGCTCACAGAGGACGGTGAACACCGGGGAGCTGTTTTTT. The chain joins TRBV18 to TRBJ2-2, with D uncertain. The CDR3 is 15 amino acids. The V gene lost 4 bases and the J gene lost 1 base, with 10 bases spanning the gap. CDR1 KGHSH and CDR2 LQKENI come from the germline V gene.

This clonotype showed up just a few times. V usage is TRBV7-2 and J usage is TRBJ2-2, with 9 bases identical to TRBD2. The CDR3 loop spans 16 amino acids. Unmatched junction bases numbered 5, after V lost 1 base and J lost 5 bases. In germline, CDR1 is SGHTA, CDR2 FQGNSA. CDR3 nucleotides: TGTGCCAGCAGCTTAGATAGCGGGAGCCATACCGGGGAGCTGTTTTTT. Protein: CASSLDSGSHTGELFF.

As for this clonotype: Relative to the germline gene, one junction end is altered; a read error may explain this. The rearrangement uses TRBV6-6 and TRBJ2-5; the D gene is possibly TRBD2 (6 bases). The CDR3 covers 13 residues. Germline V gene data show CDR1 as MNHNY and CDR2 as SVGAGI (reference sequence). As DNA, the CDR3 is TGTGCCAGCAGGCGGGACCTCCAAGAGGCCCAGTACTTC. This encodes CASRRDLQEAQYF.

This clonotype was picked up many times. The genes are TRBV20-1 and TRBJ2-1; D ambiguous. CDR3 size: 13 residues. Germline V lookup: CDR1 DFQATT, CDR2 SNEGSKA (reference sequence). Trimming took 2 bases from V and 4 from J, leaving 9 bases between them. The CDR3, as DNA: TGCAGTGCTAGAATGCCAGAATACAATGAGCAGTTCTTC. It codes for CSARMPEYNEQFF.

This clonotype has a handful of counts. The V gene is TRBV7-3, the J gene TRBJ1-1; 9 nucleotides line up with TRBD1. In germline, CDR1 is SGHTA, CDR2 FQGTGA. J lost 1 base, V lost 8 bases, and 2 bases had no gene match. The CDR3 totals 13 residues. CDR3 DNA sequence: TGTGCCAGCGGACAGGGGACGAACACTGAAGCTTTCTTT. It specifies CASGQGTNTEAFF.

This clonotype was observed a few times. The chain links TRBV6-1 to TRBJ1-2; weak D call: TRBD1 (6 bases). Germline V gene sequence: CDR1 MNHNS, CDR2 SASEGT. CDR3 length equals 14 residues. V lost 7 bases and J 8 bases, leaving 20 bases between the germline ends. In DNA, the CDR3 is TGTGCCAGCATTCTTGACAGGAACGTAGTCGGCTACACCTTC. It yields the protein CASILDRNVVGYTF.

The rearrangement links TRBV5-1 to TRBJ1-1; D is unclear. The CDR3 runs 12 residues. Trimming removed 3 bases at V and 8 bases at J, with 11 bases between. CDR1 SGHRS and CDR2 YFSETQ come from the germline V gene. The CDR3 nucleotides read TGCGCCAGCAGCTCGGACGGAAACGAAGCTTTCTTT. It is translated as CASSSDGNEAFF.

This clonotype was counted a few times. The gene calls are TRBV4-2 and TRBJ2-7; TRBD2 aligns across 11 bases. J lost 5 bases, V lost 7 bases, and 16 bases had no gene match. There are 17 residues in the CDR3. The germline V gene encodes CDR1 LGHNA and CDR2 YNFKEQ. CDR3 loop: CASTLGTSGITGHEQYF. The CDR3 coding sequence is TGTGCCAGCACCCTGGGGACTAGCGGAATCACCGGCCACGAGCAGTACTTC.